This paragraph covers one TCR beta chain sequence. Its target is not known. This record comes from a study of cytomegalovirus exposure and HLA in healthy donors. Study results and limitations: The listing of 150 or so TCR beta chains classed them as cytomegalovirus-associated. For TCR beta chains, V- and J-gene trimming was later linked to a missense DCLRE1C variant.

The PCR made use of 60 Vbeta and 13 Jbeta primers. Method: immunoSEQ multiplex PCR; TCRdb's copy keeps in-frame clones and lacks some. The sample comprises 170,000 or so clones, around 80% of which are singletons, and 1% rests with the top ten. Trimming took off 4 bases at V and 5 bases at J, with 18 bases between the two ends. This CDR3 spans 15 amino acids. Germline assignment: CDR1 SGDLS and CDR2 YYNGEE. The TCR was taken from a woman aged 50 to 65 in good health and CMV-seropositive. The material sequenced was PBMCs. V and J are TRBV9 and TRBJ2-5; the D gene is possibly TRBD2 (5 bases). The CDR3 nucleotides are TGTGCCAGCAGCATTCGATTTGACGGGGAGGAGACCCAGTACTTC. Its translation is CASSIRFDGEETQYF.